What follows are 32 T cell receptor beta chains derived from one specimen sequenced in a study of blood T cell repertoires in COVID-19. This table comes from immunoSEQ multiplex PCR, and its TCRdb copy is limited to in-frame clones, with some not included. The sample consists of 110,000 or so clones, roughly 80% of them appearing once. The sequenced sample consisted of peripheral blood. The receptor set was obtained from a woman in her 70s with acute or convalescent COVID-19.

The rearrangement links TRBV7-9 to TRBJ1-1; the D gene is possibly TRBD1 (6 bases). V gave up 5 bases and J gave up 3 bases, with 16 bases separating them. The CDR3 length is 15 residues. Germline V gene data show CDR1 as SEHNR and CDR2 as FQNEAQ (reference sequence). The CDR3 loop is CASSIRDTDDTEAFF. In DNA form, the CDR3 reads TGTGCCAGCAGCATCCGGGACACAGATGACACTGAAGCTTTCTTT.

This chain uses TRBV30 with TRBJ2-7; 7 bases agree with TRBD2. Germline CDR1 reads GTSNPN; CDR2 reads SVGIG (reference sequence). V shed 4 bases and J 6 bases; nucleotides not matched to a gene: 15. This CDR3 region has 15 residues. The CDR3 region is CAWKTQGLGAREQYF. CDR3 nucleotide sequence: TGTGCCTGGAAGACTCAAGGACTAGGAGCGCGCGAGCAGTACTTC.

V usage is TRBV30 and J usage is TRBJ1-5; tentative D call: TRBD1 (5 bases). CDR1 is GTSNPN, CDR2 SVGIG, per germline (reference sequence). V was trimmed by 1 base and J by 2 bases, leaving 9 bases between them. CDR3 length equals 14 residues. Here the CDR3 reads CAWSEGAGNQPQHF. For the CDR3, the DNA is TGTGCCTGGAGTGAAGGGGCGGGCAATCAGCCCCAGCATTTT.

This sequence joins TRBV5-4 and TRBJ1-1, with D tentatively TRBD1 (6 bases). The CDR3 runs 12 residues. V gave up 4 bases and J gave up 3 bases, with 7 bases separating them. The germline CDR1 and CDR2 sequences are SGHNT and YYREEE (reference sequence). CDR3 sequence reads: CASSGQHTEAFF. The CDR3, as DNA: TGTGCCAGCAGCGGACAGCACACTGAAGCTTTCTTT.

The J gene is TRBJ1-5, the V gene TRBV19; 7 bases are shared with TRBD1. There are 15 residues in the CDR3. The V gene end was trimmed by 3 bases and the J gene end by 2 bases; junction bases not matched to a gene: 4. Per germline, CDR1 LNHDA and CDR2 SQIVND (reference sequence). CDR3 amino acids: CASSIQGGRNQPQHF. CDR3 DNA: TGTGCCAGTAGTATCCAGGGGGGTCGCAATCAGCCCCAGCATTTT.

This CDR3 is CASSFGTNPNEQFF. The CDR3 nucleotides read TGTGCCAGCAGTTTCGGGACTAACCCCAATGAGCAGTTCTTC. The chain employs TRBV2 and TRBJ2-1; 7 bases match TRBD2. J gave up 6 bases and V 5 bases, and 7 bases lay outside the gene matches. CDR3 length equals 14 residues. Per germline, CDR1 SNHLY and CDR2 FYNNEI.

The CDR3 sequence is CASSLVSDRGSEAFF. The CDR3 bases are TGCGCCAGCAGCTTGGTGTCCGACAGGGGCTCTGAAGCTTTCTTT. The chain couples TRBV5-1 to TRBJ1-1; 8 bases are shared with TRBD1. With 0 bases clipped from V and 6 bases from J, the junction kept 7 bases outside the gene matches. The CDR3 covers 15 residues. CDR1 and CDR2 from the germline V gene are SGHRS and YFSETQ.

The rearrangement joins TRBV19 to TRBJ1-3; D may be TRBD1 (5 bases). Germline V gives CDR1 LNHDA, CDR2 SQIVND (reference sequence). The CDR3 covers 15 residues. Trimming pared 8 bases from V and 0 bases from J, leaving 14 bases between. CDR3 nucleotide sequence: TGTGCCAGTCAGGGCCTATTCATCTCTGGAAACACCATATATTTT. Translated, it gives CASQGLFISGNTIYF.

The rearrangement joins TRBV5-8 to TRBJ1-2, with 9 bases matching TRBD1. CDR1 is SGHTS, CDR2 YDEGEE, per germline. The junction had 12 bases not matched to a gene; V was cut back by 4 bases and J by 2 bases. The length of the CDR3 is 17 residues. CDR3 bases: TGTGCCAGCAGCCCAAAGGGGGACAGGGTAATGAACTATGGCTACACCTTC. Translating gives CASSPKGDRVMNYGYTF.

The chain combines TRBV4-1 with TRBJ1-2; D is uncertain. The CDR3 totals 15 residues. CDR1 and CDR2 (germline): MGHRA, YSYEKL. Trimming stripped 2 bases from V and 7 bases from J, with 17 bases between. This CDR3 reads CASSQLWPGSGGYTF. CDR3 nucleotide sequence: TGCGCCAGCAGCCAACTCTGGCCTGGCTCGGGTGGCTACACCTTC.

The chain uses TRBV6-1 and TRBJ1-2; D gene unclear. The CDR3 runs 15 residues. The germline V gene encodes CDR1 MNHNS and CDR2 SASEGT. Between the trimmed V and J ends, which lost 2 bases and 4 bases, there was a span of 14 bases. The CDR3 loop is CASSESRTPFYGYTF. As DNA, the CDR3 is TGTGCCAGCAGTGAAAGTAGGACTCCGTTCTATGGCTACACCTTC.

The chain carries TRBV4-2 and TRBJ2-3; D possibly corresponds to TRBD2 (5 bases). V was pared by 4 bases and J by 2 bases, with 13 bases between. This CDR3 contains 15 residues. CDR1 and CDR2 from the germline V gene are LGHNA and YNFKEQ. The DNA for the CDR3 is TGTGCCAGCAGCCTGACACTAGAACACACAGATACGCAGTATTTT. It codes for CASSLTLEHTDTQYF.

The DNA for the CDR3 is TGTGCCAGCAGCCAGGGGGCAGGGGGCTTAGGCACTGAAGCTTTCTTT. Protein product: CASSQGAGGLGTEAFF. The chain has TRBV3-1 (or the pseudogene TRBV3-2) and TRBJ1-1, with 8 bases that match TRBD1. After removal of 3 bases from V and 4 bases from J, the junction contained 10 bases not matched to a gene. CDR1 and CDR2 (germline): LGHDT, YNNKEL (reference sequence). The CDR3 runs 16 residues.

The V call is TRBV18, the J call TRBJ1-1; D is undetermined. The CDR3 extends over 14 amino acids. Looked up from germline, CDR1 is KGHSH and CDR2 is LQKENI. V was clipped by 1 base and J by 1 base, with 7 bases between them. In nucleotides, the CDR3 is TGTGCCAGCTCACCACGGGCAGGGAACACTGAAGCTTTCTTT. The encoded protein is CASSPRAGNTEAFF.

The rearrangement joins TRBV5-5 to TRBJ1-2; D remains unclear. The germline V gene encodes CDR1 SGHKS and CDR2 YYEKEE (reference sequence). Trimming removed 0 bases from V and 4 bases from J, with 10 bases in between. The CDR3 extends over 14 amino acids. The DNA for the CDR3 is TGTGCCAGCAGCTTGGCGCAGGCGACCTATGGCTACACCTTC. Its protein product is CASSLAQATYGYTF.

This clone was detected a few times. The V call is TRBV5-1, the J call TRBJ2-5; TRBD2 is a possible D gene (7 bases). Trimming shortened V by 0 bases and J by 2 bases, and 11 bases separated the two germline ends. Germline loops: CDR1 SGHRS, CDR2 YFSETQ. The CDR3 runs 15 residues. CDR3: CASSLAGGRQETQYF. The CDR3 DNA sequence: TGCGCCAGCAGCTTGGCCGGGGGGCGTCAAGAGACCCAGTACTTC.

The chain is built from TRBV19 and TRBJ2-1; TRBD2 matches 10 bases. Germline values: CDR1 LNHDA, CDR2 SQIVND (reference sequence). V shed 1 base and J 4 bases; nucleotides not matched to a gene: 7. This CDR3 comprises 17 residues. CDR3: CASSIGVSSGGYNEQFF. The CDR3, as DNA: TGTGCCAGTAGTATAGGGGTGTCTAGCGGGGGTTACAATGAGCAGTTCTTC. The complete variable domain, with remaining parts taken from reference TRBV19 and TRBJ2-1, reads DGGITQSPKYLFRKEGQNVTLSCEQNLNHDAMYWYRQDPGQGLRLIYYSQIVNDFQKGDIAEGYSVSREKKESFPLTVTSAQKNPTAFYLCASSIGVSSGGYNEQFFGPGTRLTVL.

This clone showed up just a few times. The rearrangement links TRBV5-1 to TRBJ2-3; the D gene is possibly TRBD2 (5 bases). The CDR3 is 14 residues long. CDR1 is SGHRS, CDR2 YFSETQ, per germline. Trimming took off 0 bases at V and 4 bases at J, with 9 bases between the two ends. In DNA form, the CDR3 reads TGCGCCAGCAGCTTGGGCCAGGAGGCAGATACGCAGTATTTT. Protein sequence: CASSLGQEADTQYF. The variable domain in full, with the rest retrieved from reference TRBV5-1 and TRBJ2-3, is KAGVTQTPRYLIKTRGQQVTLSCSPISGHRSVSWYQQTPGQGLQFLFEYFSETQRNKGNFPGRFSGRQFSNSRSEMNVSTLELGDSALYLCASSLGQEADTQYFGPGTRLTVL.

The chain carries TRBV2 and TRBJ2-6; 7 bases match TRBD1. The V and J ends lost 6 bases and 2 bases, in that order; junction bases with no gene match: 7. The CDR3 totals 16 residues. Per germline, CDR1 SNHLY and CDR2 FYNNEI. The CDR3 DNA is TGTGCCAGCAGGACAGGGCGGTCTGCTGGGGCCAACGTCCTGACTTTC. Its protein product is CASRTGRSAGANVLTF.

The rearrangement links TRBV4-1 to TRBJ1-3, with TRBD1 matching over 8 bases. The junction had 10 bases not matched to a gene; V was cut back by 4 bases and J by 8 bases. The CDR3 has 15 amino acids. Germline CDR1 is MGHRA and CDR2 is YSYEKL. The DNA of the CDR3 is TGCGCCAGCAGCCTCCACGGACAGGGAGGGGACACCATATATTTT. Translated, it gives CASSLHGQGGDTIYF.

This clone was counted a single time. The chain employs TRBV28 and TRBJ1-5, with 8 bases that match TRBD1. CDR1 is MDHEN, CDR2 SYDVKM, per germline. Trimming removed 6 bases from V and 6 bases from J; junction bases left unmatched: 7. The CDR3 has 14 residues. The CDR3 spells CASSPQGAGQPQHF. CDR3 bases: TGTGCCAGCAGCCCTCAGGGGGCAGGTCAGCCCCAGCATTTT.

The chain employs TRBV12-3 or TRBV12-4 and TRBJ1-2, with 8 bases aligning to TRBD1. There are 13 residues in the CDR3. V lost 6 bases to trimming and J lost 7 bases; unmatched junction nucleotides: 7. Written as DNA, the CDR3 is TGTGCCAGCAGCTTGGACAGGGATCGTGGCTACACCTTC. It yields the protein CASSLDRDRGYTF.

The chain recombines TRBV7-5 with TRBJ1-2. TRBV7-5 is a known pseudogene. The CDR3 is 15 amino acids. The CDR3 sequence: CVRSLLAVLQYGYTF. As DNA, the CDR3 is TGTGTCAGAAGCTTATTAGCAGTTTTACAATATGGCTACACCTTC.

This chain connects TRBV12-5 to TRBJ2-3; 11 bases are a match to TRBD2. V lost 5 bases to trimming and J lost 0 bases; unmatched junction nucleotides: 4. Germline values: CDR1 LGHNT, CDR2 FRNRAP. The CDR3 extends over 16 amino acids. CDR3 amino acids: CASGGGLAASTDTQYF. CDR3 in DNA: TGTGCTAGTGGTGGGGGACTAGCGGCTAGCACAGATACGCAGTATTTT. Combining the CDR3 with reference TRBV12-5 and TRBJ2-3 gives the whole variable domain DARVTQTPRHKVTEMGQEVTMRCQPILGHNTVFWYRQTMMQGLELLAYFRNRAPLDDSGMPKDRFSAEMPDATLATLKIQPSEPRDSAVYFCASGGGLAASTDTQYFGPGTRLTVL.

This rearrangement joins TRBV9 to TRBJ1-1; D is perhaps TRBD1 (5 bases). The V gene lost 2 bases and the J gene lost 0 bases, with 8 bases spanning the gap. This CDR3 has 14 residues. Germline V CDR1 and CDR2: SGDLS, YYNGEE. The CDR3: CASSVAGMNTEAFF. The CDR3 DNA follows: TGTGCCAGCAGCGTTGCAGGGATGAACACTGAAGCTTTCTTT.

This clone showed up just a few times. The rearrangement links TRBV5-1 to TRBJ1-2, with TRBD1 as a possible D gene (5 bases). The CDR3 has 16 amino acids. V gave up 0 bases and J gave up 1 base, with 13 bases separating them. CDR1 and CDR2 (germline): SGHRS, YFSETQ. The CDR3 here is CASSLGQRSINYGYTF. The CDR3 DNA follows: TGCGCCAGCAGCTTGGGACAGAGATCTATTAACTATGGCTACACCTTC.

The rearrangement links TRBV3-1 (or the pseudogene TRBV3-2) to TRBJ1-1; D is undetermined. The V end lost 3 bases, the J end lost 4 bases, and 12 bases lay between the germline ends. The CDR3 is made up of 14 amino acids. Germline V gene data show CDR1 as LGHDT and CDR2 as YNNKEL (reference sequence). The CDR3 is CASSHFGGSTEAFF. CDR3 nucleotide sequence: TGTGCCAGCAGCCATTTCGGTGGGAGCACTGAAGCTTTCTTT.

There are a few counts of this clone. The chain couples TRBV9 to TRBJ1-3; 8 nucleotides agree with TRBD1. Germline CDR1 and CDR2: SGDLS and YYNGEE. J lost 1 base, V lost 4 bases, and 13 bases had no gene match. The CDR3 length is 18 residues. The CDR3 region is CASSLPRLTGDSGNTIYF. CDR3 nucleotides: TGTGCCAGCAGCTTACCCCGATTGACAGGGGATTCTGGAAACACCATATATTTT.

J is TRBJ2-3 and V is TRBV7-2, with 10 bases identical to TRBD2. The V gene end was trimmed by 5 bases and the J gene end by 2 bases; junction bases not matched to a gene: 7. The CDR3 totals 16 residues. In germline, CDR1 is SGHTA, CDR2 FQGNSA. CDR3 sequence reads: CASSPIAGGPTDTQYF. CDR3 DNA sequence: TGTGCCAGCAGCCCCATAGCGGGGGGTCCCACAGATACGCAGTATTTT.

This clone was seen more than once but under ten times. The chain combines TRBV11-2 with TRBJ2-2; D gene unclear. CDR1 is SGHAT, CDR2 FQNNGV, per germline. The CDR3 extends over 13 amino acids. V lost 4 bases, J lost 4 bases, and 7 bases lay in between. CDR3: CASSSPLTGELFF. CDR3 DNA: TGTGCCAGCAGCTCTCCCCTCACCGGGGAGCTGTTTTTT. Drawing the rest from reference TRBV11-2 and TRBJ2-2, the complete variable domain is EAGVAQSPRYKIIEKRQSVAFWCNPISGHATLYWYQQILGQGPKLLIQFQNNGVVDDSQLPKDRFSAERLKGVDSTLKIQPAKLEDSAVYLCASSSPLTGELFFGEGSRLTVL.

The rearrangement links TRBV30 to TRBJ2-6; unclear D gene. The CDR3 length is 14 residues. Trimming stripped 1 base from V and 0 bases from J, with 4 bases between. Germline V CDR1 and CDR2: GTSNPN, SVGIG (reference sequence). The CDR3 DNA follows: TGTGCCTGGAGTGCCAGCTCTGGGGCCAACGTCCTGACTTTC. Its protein product is CAWSASSGANVLTF.

The chain carries TRBV18 and TRBJ2-2; D gene uncertain. Germline CDR1 KGHSH, CDR2 LQKENI. Between the trimmed V and J ends, which lost 6 bases and 0 bases, there was a span of 8 bases. There are 14 residues in the CDR3. CDR3 residues: CASSRITNTGELFF. DNA of the CDR3: TGTGCCAGCTCGCGGATTACGAACACCGGGGAGCTGTTTTTT.